One sample yielded the 29 T cell receptor beta chains listed below, sequenced in a study of T cell responses to AZD1222 COVID-19 vaccine. The method was immunoSEQ multiplex PCR; TCRdb's version includes in-frame clones alone and lacks a portion of them. In the table there are 150,000 to 160,000 clones, around nine tenths of which are singletons. The source material was peripheral blood, sampled 28 days after the second AZD1222 dose. The source of these receptors is an adult who received the AZD1222 COVID-19 vaccine.

This clone occurred once. The chain has TRBV6-5 and TRBJ1-3, with TRBD1 identical over 8 bases. CDR3 length equals 15 residues. After removal of 6 bases from V and 7 bases from J, the junction contained 11 bases not matched to a gene. The germline V gene has CDR1 MNHEY and CDR2 SVGAGI. The CDR3 bases are TGTGCCAGCAGCGATGACAGGGGTAGTTCTAACACCATATATTTT. It specifies CASSDDRGSSNTIYF.

The chain links TRBV6-5 to TRBJ1-4; the D gene is possibly TRBD1 (6 bases). V lost 6 bases and J lost 8, with 13 bases in between. CDR3 length: 13 amino acids. The germline gives CDR1 MNHEY, CDR2 SVGAGI. The CDR3 bases are TGTGCCAGCAGGAAACAGGGATGGGAAAAACTGTTTTTT. The encoded protein is CASRKQGWEKLFF.

CDR3 loop: CASSLGAGGYTF. The CDR3 bases are TGTGCCAGCAGCTTAGGAGCCGGGGGCTACACCTTC. This chain links TRBV7-9 with TRBJ1-2; D not resolved. The CDR3 has 12 residues. The germline CDR1 and CDR2 sequences are SEHNR and FQNEAQ (reference sequence). V lost 1 base and J 8 bases, leaving 8 bases between the germline ends.

This rearrangement joins TRBV10-3 to TRBJ1-3; TRBD1 might be the D (5 bases). Trimming took off 0 bases at V and 15 bases at J, with 12 bases between the two ends. The CDR3 runs to 12 residues. Germline loops: CDR1 ENHRY, CDR2 SYGVKD. In DNA form, the CDR3 reads TGTGCCATCAGTGAGTCAACAGGTCCAAAATATTTT. Protein: CAISESTGPKYF.

This chain links TRBV4-1 with TRBJ2-5; D not certain. The CDR3 runs 15 residues. Germline V lookup: CDR1 MGHRA, CDR2 YSYEKL. Trimming pared 4 bases from V and 5 bases from J, leaving 17 bases between. For the CDR3, the DNA is TGCGCCAGCAGCCTACGCGAACGGGTTAGGGAGACCCAGTACTTC. Protein: CASSLRERVRETQYF.

This chain connects TRBV7-3 to TRBJ1-1, with D perhaps TRBD1 (5 bases). The germline V gene encodes CDR1 SGHTA and CDR2 FQGTGA. The ends were cut back, 8 bases at V and 1 base at J, with 11 bases in the middle. This CDR3 is built from 13 residues. The CDR3 nucleotides are TGTGCCAGCTCCAGGGTGACGAACACTGAAGCTTTCTTT. Its protein is CASSRVTNTEAFF. Full variable domain (missing parts from reference TRBV7-3 and TRBJ1-1): GAGVSQTPSNKVTEKGKYVELRCDPISGHTALYWYRQSLGQGPEFLIYFQGTGAADDSGLPNDRFFAVRPEGSVSTLKIQRTERGDSAVYLCASSRVTNTEAFFGQGTRLTVV.

The gene calls are TRBV2 and TRBJ1-3, with 7 bases matching TRBD1. Germline V gene data show CDR1 as SNHLY and CDR2 as FYNNEI. This CDR3 comprises 17 residues. V lost 11 bases to trimming and J lost 0 bases; unmatched junction nucleotides: 16. CDR3 nucleotide sequence: TGTGCCTGGGGATCGATACAGGGGCGAGTCTCTGGAAACACCATATATTTT. Translated, it gives CAWGSIQGRVSGNTIYF.

The V gene is TRBV6-5, the J gene TRBJ1-3; TRBD1 is a possible D gene (5 bases). CDR1 MNHEY and CDR2 SVGAGI come from the germline V gene. Trimming took off 8 bases at V and 4 bases at J, with 12 bases between the two ends. This CDR3 contains 13 residues. The CDR3 region has the DNA TGTGCCAGCGTGGAGGCAGGGGGAAACACCATATATTTT. Its protein product is CASVEAGGNTIYF.

The V call is TRBV12-3 or TRBV12-4, the J call TRBJ2-7; TRBD1 matches at 7 bases. The CDR3 length is 13 residues. The V and J ends lost 6 bases and 6 bases, in that order; junction bases with no gene match: 8. The CDR3 is CASSRTGVGEQYF. The CDR3 coding sequence is TGTGCCAGCAGCCGAACAGGGGTTGGCGAGCAGTACTTC.

The chain is built from TRBV10-3 and TRBJ2-7; D call uncertain. In germline, CDR1 is ENHRY, CDR2 SYGVKD. V was cut by 8 bases and J by 0 bases, with 17 bases left in between. The CDR3 extends over 15 amino acids. In nucleotides, the CDR3 is TGTGCCATCTCCCCCCAACCTGCAGGCTCCTACGAGCAGTACTTC. Its translation is CAISPQPAGSYEQYF.

This clone showed up just a few times. The chain has TRBV5-4 and TRBJ2-3, with 12 bases aligning to TRBD2. Germline V lookup: CDR1 SGHNT, CDR2 YYREEE (reference sequence). The junction had 5 bases not matched to a gene; V was cut back by 0 bases and J by 0 bases. The CDR3 runs to 18 residues. Here the CDR3 reads CASSLGPSGGASTDTQYF. In nucleotides, the CDR3 is TGTGCCAGCAGCTTGGGTCCTAGCGGGGGGGCTAGCACAGATACGCAGTATTTT.

The chain joins TRBV2 to TRBJ2-5; D perhaps matches TRBD2 (6 bases). The V gene lost 3 bases and the J gene lost 4 bases, with 18 bases spanning the gap. This CDR3 contains 16 residues. Per germline, CDR1 SNHLY and CDR2 FYNNEI. The CDR3 protein is CASSDGEVGFGETQYF. The CDR3 DNA reads TGTGCCAGCAGTGATGGGGAGGTCGGGTTCGGAGAGACCCAGTACTTC. Complete variable domain (other parts from reference TRBV2 and TRBJ2-5): EPEVTQTPSHQVTQMGQEVILRCVPISNHLYFYWYRQILGQKVEFLVSFYNNEISEKSEIFDDQFSVERPDGSNFTLKIRSTKLEDSAMYFCASSDGEVGFGETQYFGPGTRLLVL.

This chain connects TRBV30 to TRBJ1-2; 8 bases agree with TRBD1. J gave up 10 bases and V 5 bases, and 9 bases lay outside the gene matches. Germline V lookup: CDR1 GTSNPN, CDR2 SVGIG (reference sequence). CDR3 size: 12 residues. The CDR3 spells CAWERDRRPYTF. CDR3 bases: TGTGCCTGGGAGAGGGACAGGAGGCCCTACACCTTC.

V usage is TRBV20-1 and J usage is TRBJ2-3; 7 bases fit TRBD2. V was pared by 5 bases and J by 6 bases, with 2 bases of the junction left unmatched. This CDR3 is 11 amino acids long. CDR1 is DFQATT, CDR2 SNEGSKA, per germline (reference sequence). The CDR3 DNA reads as TGCAGTGCTCAGACTAGCGATACGCAGTATTTT. It specifies CSAQTSDTQYF.

J is TRBJ2-7 and V is TRBV11-2; 11 bases agree with TRBD2. The CDR3 covers 15 residues. The germline gives CDR1 SGHAT, CDR2 FQNNGV. Unmatched junction bases numbered 14, after V lost 7 bases and J lost 9 bases. CDR3 sequence (DNA): TGTGCCAGCACCCATTCGGTAGCGGGAGGGGGTGGGCAGTACTTC. It specifies CASTHSVAGGGGQYF.

V is TRBV20-1 and J is TRBJ2-7, with TRBD1 as a possible D gene (5 bases). This CDR3 has 14 amino acids. CDR1 is DFQATT, CDR2 SNEGSKA, per germline (reference sequence). V gave up 3 bases and J gave up 0 bases, with 12 bases separating them. CDR3 DNA sequence: TGCAGTGCTAGTCCAGGGAAAGACTCCTACGAGCAGTACTTC. Protein product: CSASPGKDSYEQYF.

This clone appeared a few times. J is TRBJ2-7 and V is TRBV4-2; the D is unclear. From germline, CDR1 is LGHNA and CDR2 YNFKEQ. Trimming removed 1 base at V and 5 bases at J, with 12 bases between. This CDR3 contains 14 residues. In nucleotides, the CDR3 is TGTGCCAGCAGCCAAGGGAGCCTCCTGGACGAGCAGTACTTC. It translates to CASSQGSLLDEQYF.

This clone has a single count. This sequence joins TRBV27 and TRBJ1-2, with a tentative D call TRBD1 (5 bases). The CDR3 spans 15 residues. V gave up 4 bases and J gave up 2 bases, with 14 bases separating them. Germline loops: CDR1 MNHEY, CDR2 SMNVEV (reference sequence). The CDR3 loop is CASSYTGTANYGYTF. The DNA of the CDR3 is TGTGCCAGCAGTTATACCGGGACGGCAAACTATGGCTACACCTTC.

The J gene is TRBJ2-1, the V gene TRBV6-5, with TRBD2 matching over 8 bases. The CDR3 extends over 15 amino acids. Germline CDR1 MNHEY, CDR2 SVGAGI. V dropped 8 bases and J dropped 4; count of bases not matched to a gene: 10. CDR3 sequence (DNA): TGTGCCAGCGTACCGGGACTAGATTTGTACAATGAGCAGTTCTTC. This encodes CASVPGLDLYNEQFF.

J is TRBJ1-1 and V is TRBV21-1. TRBV21-1 is recorded as a pseudogene. The CDR3 loop spans 13 amino acids. The CDR3 DNA reads as TGTGCCAGCAGCAAAGTGAGGAACACTGAAGCTTTCTTT. Its protein is CASSKVRNTEAFF.

This rearrangement joins TRBV6-1 to TRBJ2-2; tentatively, D is TRBD2 (5 bases). V was pared by 2 bases and J by 1 base, with 11 bases between. CDR3 length: 16 amino acids. Germline lookup yields CDR1 MNHNS and CDR2 SASEGT. CDR3 nucleotides: TGTGCCAGCAGTGAATTAGGGAGCAAGAACACCGGGGAGCTGTTTTTT. It translates to CASSELGSKNTGELFF.

This chain links TRBV19 with TRBJ1-1, with TRBD1 as a possible D gene (5 bases). This CDR3 comprises 13 residues. With 8 bases removed from V and 3 bases from J, the gap between germline ends came to 13 bases. The germline gives CDR1 LNHDA, CDR2 SQIVND (reference sequence). Here the CDR3 reads CASAHRSDTEAFF. CDR3 bases: TGTGCCAGTGCTCACAGGAGTGACACTGAAGCTTTCTTT.

The rearrangement uses TRBV3-1 (or the pseudogene TRBV3-2) and TRBJ1-6; 10 bases fit TRBD1. Trimming took 5 bases from V and 2 from J; bases not matched to a gene: 9. CDR1 is LGHDT and CDR2 is YNNKEL in the germline V gene (reference sequence). This CDR3 has 18 amino acids. CDR3 sequence (DNA): TGTGCCAGCAGCACCCGGGACAGGGGATGGACCTATAATTCACCCCTCCACTTT. Protein sequence: CASSTRDRGWTYNSPLHF.

The chain has TRBV2 and TRBJ1-1; D is undetermined. V was clipped by 4 bases and J by 12 bases, with 9 bases between them. The CDR3 totals 10 residues. Germline V gene data show CDR1 as SNHLY and CDR2 as FYNNEI. DNA of the CDR3: TGTGCCAGCAGTGCGATAATACCTTTCTTT. It yields the protein CASSAIIPFF. The full variable domain, completed using reference TRBV2 and TRBJ1-1, is EPEVTQTPSHQVTQMGQEVILRCVPISNHLYFYWYRQILGQKVEFLVSFYNNEISEKSEIFDDQFSVERPDGSNFTLKIRSTKLEDSAMYFCASSAIIPFFGQGTRLTVV.

V usage is TRBV3-1 (or the pseudogene TRBV3-2) and J usage is TRBJ2-1; 9 bases agree with TRBD2. Trimming removed 0 bases from V and 6 bases from J; junction bases left unmatched: 12. From germline, CDR1 is LGHDT and CDR2 YNNKEL (reference sequence). The CDR3 runs 18 residues. The CDR3 region has the DNA TGTGCCAGCAGCCAAGAGGGGATAGCGGGAGTTCTGGTCAATGAGCAGTTCTTC. It specifies CASSQEGIAGVLVNEQFF.

J is TRBJ2-3 and V is TRBV14; D is unclear. V gave up 3 bases and J gave up 8 bases, with 12 bases separating them. Germline V gene lookup returns CDR1 SGHDN and CDR2 FVKESK. This CDR3 contains 13 residues. The CDR3 DNA reads as TGTGCCAGCAGCCAGCATACTGGGGTTACGCAGTATTTT. As protein: CASSQHTGVTQYF.

J is TRBJ1-5 and V is TRBV2, with 8 bases that match TRBD1. The CDR3 runs 14 residues. Germline CDR1 reads SNHLY; CDR2 reads FYNNEI. Germline trimming cut 3 bases from V and 2 bases from J; bases unmatched to any gene: 0. CDR3 in amino acids: CASSDRGRNQPQHF. The CDR3 DNA is TGTGCCAGCAGTGACAGGGGGCGCAATCAGCCCCAGCATTTT.

This clone turned up a few times. The chain couples TRBV4-1 to TRBJ1-1; 7 positions match TRBD1. Germline trimming cut 3 bases from V and 5 bases from J; bases unmatched to any gene: 9. CDR1 and CDR2 from the germline V gene are MGHRA and YSYEKL. The CDR3 is 15 amino acids. CDR3 bases: TGCGCCAGCAGCCACAGACGACAGGGTCGAACTGAAGCTTTCTTT. Protein product: CASSHRRQGRTEAFF.

The V and J genes are TRBV30 and TRBJ1-5; TRBD1 might be the D (5 bases). The CDR3 has 13 residues. V gave up 5 bases and J gave up 1 base, with 9 bases separating them. Germline loops: CDR1 GTSNPN, CDR2 SVGIG (reference sequence). CDR3 sequence: CAWQGRSNQPQHF. CDR3 DNA: TGTGCCTGGCAGGGCCGCAGCAATCAGCCCCAGCATTTT.